A selection of T cell receptor beta chains follows, all from one sample in a study of CD8 T cells in ankylosing spondylitis. One entry per CDR3 protein, called by TCRdb with MiXCR from the 5' RACE reads. Of some 840,000 distinct CDR3 sequences in the sample, approximately 10% were seen once. Sequenced sample: blood, either unsorted or a sorted T cell fraction (not recorded which). The receptors here all came from a male donor with ankylosing spondylitis. The CDR3 runs from the conserved cysteine through the conserved F or W. D genes are given only for firm matches. Some rows have no size entry. The others give once, few or many, or a class for an expanded clone.

clone_size	v_call	j_call	d_call	cdr3_nt	cdr3_aa
.	TRBV20-1	TRBJ1-5	.	TGCAGTGCTAGTAGGGAGGTAGTCGATCAGCCCCAGCATTTT	CSASREVVDQPQHF
few	TRBV20-1	TRBJ2-7	.	TGCAGTGCCAAGGTTCCGGTAGGGTACGAGCAGTACTTC	CSAKVPVGYEQYF
.	TRBV20-1	TRBJ2-1	.	TGCAGTGCTAGAGGGCACCCCCTAGGGACCAATGAGCAGTTCTTC	CSARGHPLGTNEQFF
.	TRBV3-1	TRBJ1-2	.	TGTGCCAGCAGCCAAGACCCCTACTTAGGGCTCACCTTC	CASSQDPYLGLTF
many	TRBV20-1	TRBJ1-1	.	TGCAGTGCTCCCATGATTTCCGAAGCTTTCTTT	CSAPMISEAFF
few	TRBV20-1	TRBJ2-7	.	TGCAGTGAGGTCGGCCTATACGAGCAGTACTTC	CSEVGLYEQYF
few	TRBV7-9	TRBJ2-1	.	TGTGCCACCATGGGCAATGAGCAGTTCTTC	CATMGNEQFF
.	TRBV5-1	TRBJ2-1	.	TGCGCCAGCAGCTTGCAGGGCTACAGCTCCTACAATGAGCAGTTCTTC	CASSLQGYSSYNEQFF
many	TRBV29-1	TRBJ2-1	TRBD1	TGCAGCGTTAACACAGGGGCGTTTACTGGTGAGCAGTTCTTC	CSVNTGAFTGEQFF
few	TRBV18	TRBJ2-4	TRBD1	TGTGCCAGCTCACCAAGGACAGGGGAAAACATTCAGTACTTC	CASSPRTGENIQYF
.	TRBV11-3	TRBJ2-1	.	TGTGCCAGCAGCCCTTCCCTTCGGGGTATTCTGTTCTTC	CASSPSLRGILFF
many	TRBV10-3	TRBJ2-1	TRBD1	TGTGCCATCAGTGGACGGACAGGGGGCAGCTCCTACAATGAGCAGTTCTTC	CAISGRTGGSSYNEQFF
few	TRBV4-3	TRBJ2-7	.	TGCGCCAGCAGCCAGATGCTTGGGCAGAGCTCCTACGAGCAGTACTTC	CASSQMLGQSSYEQYF
.	TRBV6-5	TRBJ2-3	.	TGTGCCAGCAGTTACCTCGGACCAAGAATCACAGATACGCAGTATTTT	CASSYLGPRITDTQYF
.	TRBV6-1	TRBJ2-5	TRBD2	TGTGCCAGCATTCTAGCGGGGTACCAAGAGACCCAGTACTTC	CASILAGYQETQYF
few	TRBV10-2	TRBJ1-5	.	TGCGCCAGCAGTGTTAGAGATAGCAATCAGCCCCAGCATTTT	CASSVRDSNQPQHF
.	TRBV20-1	TRBJ2-3	TRBD2	TGCAGTGCTAGAGTAAGCGGGGGGGCAGCAGATACGCAGTATTTT	CSARVSGGAADTQYF